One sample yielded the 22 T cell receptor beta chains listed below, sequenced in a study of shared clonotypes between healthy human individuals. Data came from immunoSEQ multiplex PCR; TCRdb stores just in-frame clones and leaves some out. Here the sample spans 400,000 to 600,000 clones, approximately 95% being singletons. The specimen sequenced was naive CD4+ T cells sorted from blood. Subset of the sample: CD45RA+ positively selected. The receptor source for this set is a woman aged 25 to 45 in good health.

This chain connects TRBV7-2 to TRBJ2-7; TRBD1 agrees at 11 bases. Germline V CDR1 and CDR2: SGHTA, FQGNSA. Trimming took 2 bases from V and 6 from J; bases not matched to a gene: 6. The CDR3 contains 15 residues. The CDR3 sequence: CASSLRDRGIFEQYF. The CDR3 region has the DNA TGTGCCAGCAGCTTACGGGACAGGGGGATTTTCGAGCAGTACTTC.

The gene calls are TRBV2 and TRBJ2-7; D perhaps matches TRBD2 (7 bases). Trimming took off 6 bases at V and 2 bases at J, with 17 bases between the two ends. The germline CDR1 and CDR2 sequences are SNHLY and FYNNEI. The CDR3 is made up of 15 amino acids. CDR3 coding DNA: TGTGCCAGCAGGGAAAGGGAGGGGGTTACCTACGAGCAGTACTTC. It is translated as CASREREGVTYEQYF.

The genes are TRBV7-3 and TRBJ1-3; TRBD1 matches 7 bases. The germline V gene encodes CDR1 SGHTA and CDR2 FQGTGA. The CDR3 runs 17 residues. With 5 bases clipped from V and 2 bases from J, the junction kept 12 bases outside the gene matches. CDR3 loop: CASSQWDRGVPGNTIYF. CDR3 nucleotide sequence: TGTGCCAGCAGCCAGTGGGACAGAGGGGTGCCTGGAAACACCATATATTTT. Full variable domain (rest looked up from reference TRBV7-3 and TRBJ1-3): GAGVSQTPSNKVTEKGKYVELRCDPISGHTALYWYRQSLGQGPEFLIYFQGTGAADDSGLPNDRFFAVRPEGSVSTLKIQRTERGDSAVYLCASSQWDRGVPGNTIYFGEGSWLTVV.

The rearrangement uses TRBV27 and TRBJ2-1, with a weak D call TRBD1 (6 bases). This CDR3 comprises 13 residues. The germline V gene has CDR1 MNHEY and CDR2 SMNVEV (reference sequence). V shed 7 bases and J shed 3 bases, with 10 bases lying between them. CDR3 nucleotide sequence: TGTGCCAGCACCCAGGGGAACTACAATGAGCAGTTCTTC. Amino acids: CASTQGNYNEQFF.

The CDR3: CASKTRTYEQYF. CDR3 sequence (DNA): TGTGCCAGCAAAACAAGGACCTACGAGCAGTACTTC. The chain combines TRBV28 with TRBJ2-7; no reliable D call. Germline assignment: CDR1 MDHEN and CDR2 SYDVKM. Trimming took off 7 bases at V and 2 bases at J, with 9 bases between the two ends. The CDR3 is 12 residues long.

The CDR3 DNA sequence: TGTGCCAGCAGTGTAATTAATTCTGGGGCCAACGTCCTGACTTTC. It yields the protein CASSVINSGANVLTF. The chain recombines TRBV2 with TRBJ2-6; no clear D gene. The CDR3 has 15 amino acids. Germline assignment: CDR1 SNHLY and CDR2 FYNNEI. V lost 4 bases and J lost 1, with 8 bases in between.

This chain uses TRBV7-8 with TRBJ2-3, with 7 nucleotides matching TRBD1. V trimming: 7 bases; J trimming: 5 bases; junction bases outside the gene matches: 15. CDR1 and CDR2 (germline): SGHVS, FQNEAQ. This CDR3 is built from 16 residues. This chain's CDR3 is CASKGQPGQTKDTQYF. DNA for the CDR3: TGTGCCAGCAAGGGACAACCGGGACAGACTAAAGATACGCAGTATTTT.

The CDR3 here is CASSPSGTSGRADYEQYF. Here the CDR3 DNA reads TGTGCCAGCTCACCGTCCGGGACTAGCGGGAGGGCGGACTACGAGCAGTACTTC. V is TRBV18 and J is TRBJ2-7; 16 nucleotides align to TRBD2. Germline V lookup: CDR1 KGHSH, CDR2 LQKENI. The CDR3 is 18 residues long. V shed 3 bases, J shed 3 bases, and the junction held 8 bases outside the gene matches.

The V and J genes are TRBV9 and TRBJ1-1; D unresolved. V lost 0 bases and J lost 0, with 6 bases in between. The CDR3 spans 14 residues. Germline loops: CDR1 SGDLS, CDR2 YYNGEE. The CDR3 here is CASSVDKLNTEAFF. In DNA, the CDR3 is TGTGCCAGCAGCGTAGATAAATTGAACACTGAAGCTTTCTTT.

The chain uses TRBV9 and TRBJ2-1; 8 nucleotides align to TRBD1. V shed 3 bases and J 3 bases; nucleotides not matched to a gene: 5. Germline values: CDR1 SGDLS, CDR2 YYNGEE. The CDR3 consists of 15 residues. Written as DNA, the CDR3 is TGTGCCAGCAGCGGGAGACAGGGGTTCTACAATGAGCAGTTCTTC. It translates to CASSGRQGFYNEQFF. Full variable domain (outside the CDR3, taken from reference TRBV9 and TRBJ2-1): DSGVTQTPKHLITATGQRVTLRCSPRSGDLSVYWYQQSLDQGLQFLIQYYNGEERAKGNILERFSAQQFPDLHSELNLSSLELGDSALYFCASSGRQGFYNEQFFGPGTRLTVL.

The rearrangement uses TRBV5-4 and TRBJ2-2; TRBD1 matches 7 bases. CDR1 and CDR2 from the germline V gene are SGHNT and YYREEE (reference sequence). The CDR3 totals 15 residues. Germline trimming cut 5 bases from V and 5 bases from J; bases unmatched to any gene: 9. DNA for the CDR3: TGTGCCAGCAGTCCCCCGGGACAGCAAACCGGGGAGCTGTTTTTT. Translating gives CASSPPGQQTGELFF.

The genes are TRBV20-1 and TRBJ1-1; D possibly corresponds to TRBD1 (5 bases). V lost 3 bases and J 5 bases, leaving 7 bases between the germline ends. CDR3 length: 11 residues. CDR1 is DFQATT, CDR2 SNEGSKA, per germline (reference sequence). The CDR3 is CSASWGTEAFF. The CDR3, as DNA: TGCAGTGCTAGCTGGGGGACTGAAGCTTTCTTT.

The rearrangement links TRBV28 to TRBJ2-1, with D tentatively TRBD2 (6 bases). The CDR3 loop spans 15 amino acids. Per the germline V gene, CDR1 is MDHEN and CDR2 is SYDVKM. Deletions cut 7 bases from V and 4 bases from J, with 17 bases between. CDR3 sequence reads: CASILDRERYNEQFF. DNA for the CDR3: TGTGCCAGCATCCTGGATCGGGAGCGGTACAATGAGCAGTTCTTC.

The CDR3 loop is CASSTGTSGSQSAYEQYF. In DNA, the CDR3 is TGCGCCAGCAGCACCGGGACTAGCGGTTCCCAGTCCGCCTACGAGCAGTACTTC. The chain joins TRBV5-1 to TRBJ2-7; 11 bases line up with TRBD2. V was clipped by 4 bases and J by 2 bases; unmatched bases: 14. This CDR3 has 18 amino acids. CDR1 and CDR2 (germline): SGHRS, YFSETQ.

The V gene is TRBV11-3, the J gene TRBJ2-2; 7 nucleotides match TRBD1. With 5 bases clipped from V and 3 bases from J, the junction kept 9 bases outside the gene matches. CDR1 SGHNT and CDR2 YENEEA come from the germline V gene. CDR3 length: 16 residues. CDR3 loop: CASSPSGGSDTGELFF. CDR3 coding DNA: TGTGCCAGCAGCCCTTCAGGGGGAAGCGACACCGGGGAGCTGTTTTTT.

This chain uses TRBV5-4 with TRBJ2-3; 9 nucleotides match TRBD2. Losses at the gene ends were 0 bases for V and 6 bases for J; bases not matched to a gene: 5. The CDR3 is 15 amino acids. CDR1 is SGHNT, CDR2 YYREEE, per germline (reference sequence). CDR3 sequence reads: CASSLEVLAGDTQYF. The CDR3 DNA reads TGTGCCAGCAGCTTGGAGGTGCTAGCGGGGGATACGCAGTATTTT.

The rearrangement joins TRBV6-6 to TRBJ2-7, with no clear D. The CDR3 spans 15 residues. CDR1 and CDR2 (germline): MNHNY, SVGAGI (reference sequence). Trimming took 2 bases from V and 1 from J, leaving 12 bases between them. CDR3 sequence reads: CASSYSSVGSYEQYF. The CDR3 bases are TGTGCCAGCAGTTACAGTTCGGTGGGGTCCTACGAGCAGTACTTC.

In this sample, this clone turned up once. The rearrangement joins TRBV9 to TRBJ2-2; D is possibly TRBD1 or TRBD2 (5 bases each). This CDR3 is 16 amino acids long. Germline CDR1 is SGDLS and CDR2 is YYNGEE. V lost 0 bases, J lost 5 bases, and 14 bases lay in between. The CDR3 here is CASSVVPTAETGELFF. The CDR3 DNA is TGTGCCAGCAGCGTAGTGCCGACAGCGGAGACCGGGGAGCTGTTTTTT. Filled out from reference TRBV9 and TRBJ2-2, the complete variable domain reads DSGVTQTPKHLITATGQRVTLRCSPRSGDLSVYWYQQSLDQGLQFLIQYYNGEERAKGNILERFSAQQFPDLHSELNLSSLELGDSALYFCASSVVPTAETGELFFGEGSRLTVL.

DNA of the CDR3: TGTGCCAGCAGTCGGACTGTGGGGACTAACTATGGCTACACCTTC. Translation gives CASSRTVGTNYGYTF. The V and J genes are TRBV27 and TRBJ1-2; D is unresolved. Trimming took off 5 bases at V and 0 bases at J, with 13 bases between the two ends. The CDR3 runs 15 residues. Germline lookup yields CDR1 MNHEY and CDR2 SMNVEV (reference sequence).

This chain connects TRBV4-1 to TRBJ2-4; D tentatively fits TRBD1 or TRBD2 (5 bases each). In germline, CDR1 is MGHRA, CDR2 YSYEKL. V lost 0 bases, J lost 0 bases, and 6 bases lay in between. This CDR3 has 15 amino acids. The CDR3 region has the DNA TGCGCCAGCAGCCAAGATGGGACAGCCAAAAACATTCAGTACTTC. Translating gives CASSQDGTAKNIQYF.

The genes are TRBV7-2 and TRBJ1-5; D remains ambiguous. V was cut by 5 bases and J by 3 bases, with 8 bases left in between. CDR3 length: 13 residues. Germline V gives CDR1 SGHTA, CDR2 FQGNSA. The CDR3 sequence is CASSLKANQPQHF. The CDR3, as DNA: TGTGCCAGCAGCCTTAAAGCCAATCAGCCCCAGCATTTT.

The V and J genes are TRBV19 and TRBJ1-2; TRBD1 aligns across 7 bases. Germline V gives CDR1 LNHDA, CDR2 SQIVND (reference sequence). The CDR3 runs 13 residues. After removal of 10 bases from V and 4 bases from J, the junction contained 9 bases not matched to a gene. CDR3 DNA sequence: TGTGCCACCCAGGACAGGCTCGTCTATGGCTACACCTTC. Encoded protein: CATQDRLVYGYTF.